The rows below give T cell receptor beta chains drawn from one sample of a study of shared clonotypes between healthy human individuals. Only in-frame clones appear in the TCRdb table, and some are missing; sequencing was by immunoSEQ multiplex PCR. The sample gives some 980,000 clones, about three quarters of which show up once; approximately 1.5% is in the top ten. Sequencing input: memory CD4+ T cells sorted from blood. The receptors here all came from a man between 18 and 35 years old in good health. CDR3s include the opening cysteine and the closing phenylalanine or tryptophan. The order of the fields is D gene, clone size, J gene, V gene, CDR3 DNA, CDR3 protein. A D gene is named only where the DNA matches it firmly. Expanded clones are given a class, and other clones once, few, many or no size at all.

d_gene: -; abundance: -; j_gene: TRBJ1-4; v_gene: TRBV4-1; CDR3nt: TGCGCCAGCAGCCAGAAGGTAAGGGGGGAAAAACTGTTTTTT; CDR3aa: CASSQKVRGEKLFF
d_gene: -; abundance: -; j_gene: TRBJ1-5; v_gene: TRBV5-6; CDR3nt: TGTGCCAGCAGCTTCGCGGCATATCAGCCCCAGCATTTT; CDR3aa: CASSFAAYQPQHF
d_gene: TRBD2; abundance: -; j_gene: TRBJ2-2; v_gene: TRBV28; CDR3nt: TGTGCCAGCAGGCTAGCGGGGACGAACACCGGGGAGCTGTTTTTT; CDR3aa: CASRLAGTNTGELFF
d_gene: -; abundance: many; j_gene: TRBJ1-1; v_gene: TRBV30; CDR3nt: TGTGCCTGGAGTGGGGGACAAAAAGCAAACACTGAAGCTTTCTTT; CDR3aa: CAWSGGQKANTEAFF
d_gene: -; abundance: -; j_gene: TRBJ1-1; v_gene: TRBV28; CDR3nt: TGTGCCAGCATCCTGGGGGGGTTCGGGAACACTGAAGCTTTCTTT; CDR3aa: CASILGGFGNTEAFF
d_gene: TRBD2; abundance: once; j_gene: TRBJ2-3; v_gene: TRBV28; CDR3nt: TGTGCCACCGAGACTAGCGGGGTTTATACGCAGTATTTT; CDR3aa: CATETSGVYTQYF
d_gene: TRBD1; abundance: -; j_gene: TRBJ2-5; v_gene: TRBV10-3; CDR3nt: TGTGCCATCAGTCAGGGGGCAGAGACCCAGTACTTC; CDR3aa: CAISQGAETQYF
d_gene: -; abundance: -; j_gene: TRBJ2-7; v_gene: TRBV5-6; CDR3nt: TGTGCCAGCAGCTTGCTCTTGGGAGACAGCTCCTACGAGCAGTACTTC; CDR3aa: CASSLLLGDSSYEQYF
d_gene: TRBD2; abundance: -; j_gene: TRBJ2-5; v_gene: TRBV7-3; CDR3nt: TGTGCCAGCAGCCCTACCGGGGGACTAGGGCAGACCCAGTACTTC; CDR3aa: CASSPTGGLGQTQYF
d_gene: -; abundance: once; j_gene: TRBJ1-5; v_gene: TRBV6-1; CDR3nt: TGTGCCAGCAGTGGACTTTACCGGGACCTACTCTTAGGTTATCAGCCCCAGCATTTT; CDR3aa: CASSGLYRDLLLGYQPQHF
d_gene: TRBD2; abundance: -; j_gene: TRBJ2-3; v_gene: TRBV9; CDR3nt: TGTGCCAGCAGCGTAGCTGCGGCGGGACTAGCGGGAGGGTTTAGGACAGATACGCAGTATTTT; CDR3aa: CASSVAAAGLAGGFRTDTQYF
d_gene: -; abundance: -; j_gene: TRBJ2-7; v_gene: TRBV10-2; CDR3nt: TGCGCCAGCACCCGGGACTCGGCGTCCTACGAGCAGTACTTC; CDR3aa: CASTRDSASYEQYF